The 27 T cell receptor beta chains presented below share a single source sample, sequenced in a study of T-cell memory formation after mild COVID-19. TCRdb re-analysed the 5' RACE reads in MiXCR, keeping a single row per CDR3 protein. The table shows 300,000 to 400,000 distinct CDR3 sequences, with under 15% occurring only once. Sample: PBMCs or a T cell subset sorted from them (not recorded which). All receptors come from a man between 18 and 35 years old who had mild COVID-19 (a few samples of this study predate the infection). Cell type and time point are not known.

This clonotype was detected a few times. CDR3 nucleotide sequence: TGCAGTGCTAGAGATGCCAGGGGGCCAACTAATGAAAAACTGTTTTTT. This codes for CSARDARGPTNEKLFF. The chain recombines TRBV20-1 with TRBJ1-4; TRBD1 matches at 8 bases. The CDR3 spans 16 residues. Germline V CDR1 and CDR2: DFQATT, SNEGSKA (reference sequence). V trimming: 0 bases; J trimming: 0 bases; junction bases outside the gene matches: 3.

This clonotype has more than one count but fewer than ten. V usage is TRBV28 and J usage is TRBJ1-1, with D maybe TRBD1 (6 bases). V lost 7 bases and J lost 4, with 22 bases in between. Per germline, CDR1 MDHEN and CDR2 SYDVKM. The CDR3 extends over 16 amino acids. CDR3 residues: CASTPSGGARGTEAFF. The CDR3 DNA follows: TGTGCCAGCACTCCCTCCGGGGGGGCCAGGGGCACTGAAGCTTTCTTT.

The chain recombines TRBV12-3 or TRBV12-4 with TRBJ2-1; 9 bases map to TRBD2. The V gene end was trimmed by 6 bases and the J gene end by 6 bases; junction bases not matched to a gene: 3. The CDR3 runs to 13 residues. The CDR3 loop is CASSPTSGNEQFF. CDR3 bases: TGTGCCAGCAGCCCGACTAGCGGCAATGAGCAGTTCTTC.

The V and J genes are TRBV4-3 and TRBJ2-4; 7 bases match TRBD1. Losses at the gene ends were 4 bases for V and 8 bases for J; bases not matched to a gene: 14. The CDR3 has 16 amino acids. Germline loops: CDR1 LGHNA, CDR2 YSLEER. The CDR3 loop reads CASSRQTGEPRDIQYF. DNA of the CDR3: TGCGCCAGCAGCCGACAAACAGGGGAGCCGAGAGACATTCAGTACTTC.

CDR3 DNA: TGTGCCAGCAGCCCCCCCTCGGGGTACGAGCAGTACTTC. It yields the protein CASSPPSGYEQYF. The rearrangement links TRBV3-1 to TRBJ2-7; maybe TRBD2 (5 bases). Trimming removed 4 bases from V and 4 bases from J, with 11 bases in between. CDR3 length equals 13 residues. The germline gives CDR1 LGHDT, CDR2 YNNKEL (reference sequence).

This clonotype was counted only a few times. The V call is TRBV11-2, the J call TRBJ1-4, with D unresolved. The CDR3 covers 12 residues. Germline V gene sequence: CDR1 SGHAT, CDR2 FQNNGV. V was shortened by 1 base and J by 7 bases, with 4 bases between the two germline ends. The CDR3 DNA reads as TGTGCCAGCAGCTTAGTTGGTGAAAAACTGTTTTTT. This sequence encodes CASSLVGEKLFF.

This chain connects TRBV5-1 to TRBJ1-1; 10 bases match TRBD1. The CDR3 has 14 amino acids. J was trimmed by 5 bases and V by 5 bases; bases with no gene match: 6. Germline CDR1 is SGHRS and CDR2 is YFSETQ. The CDR3 bases are TGCGCCAGCAGGGAACCGGGACAGGGGACTGAAGCTTTCTTT. Amino acids: CASREPGQGTEAFF. Full variable domain (rest looked up from reference TRBV5-1 and TRBJ1-1): KAGVTQTPRYLIKTRGQQVTLSCSPISGHRSVSWYQQTPGQGLQFLFEYFSETQRNKGNFPGRFSGRQFSNSRSEMNVSTLELGDSALYLCASREPGQGTEAFFGQGTRLTVV.

The chain recombines TRBV7-2 with TRBJ1-5; D is possibly TRBD1 (5 bases). Per germline, CDR1 SGHTA and CDR2 FQGNSA. CDR3 length: 15 amino acids. The V end lost 4 bases, the J end lost 6 bases, and 16 bases lay between the germline ends. For the CDR3, the DNA is TGTGCCAGCAGCTCCTTCCCAGGGTCAGGTCAGCCCCAGCATTTT. Amino acids: CASSSFPGSGQPQHF.

The chain combines TRBV7-3 with TRBJ1-1, with 9 positions matching TRBD1. V lost 5 bases and J lost 5; bases outside the gene matches: 6. The CDR3 totals 14 residues. Germline V CDR1 and CDR2: SGHTA, FQGTGA. CDR3 region: CASSADRGTTEAFF. The CDR3 bases are TGTGCCAGCAGCGCGGACAGGGGTACAACTGAAGCTTTCTTT.

For the CDR3, the DNA is TGTGCCAGCAGGGCGCCCCCTAATCAGCCCCAGCATTTT. Translation: CASRAPPNQPQHF. This chain links TRBV6-2 or TRBV6-3 with TRBJ1-5; no clear D. The CDR3 contains 13 residues. Per the germline V gene, CDR1 is MNHEY and CDR2 is SVGEGT. V was clipped by 6 bases and J by 4 bases, with 10 bases between them.

In its sample, this clonotype was seen a few times. V usage is TRBV5-6 and J usage is TRBJ2-5, with D possibly matching TRBD2 (6 bases). Per the germline V gene, CDR1 is SGHDT and CDR2 is YYEEEE. This CDR3 is 15 amino acids long. The germline V and J ends were trimmed by 6 bases and 4 bases, with 19 bases remaining between them. The CDR3 sequence is CASTQGLTSGETQYF. The CDR3 DNA sequence: TGTGCCAGCACCCAAGGGTTGACTAGTGGAGAGACCCAGTACTTC.

This clonotype was found a few times. The rearrangement joins TRBV7-9 to TRBJ2-7; 12 bases align to TRBD2. The CDR3 extends over 17 amino acids. The J segment lost 0 bases and the V segment lost 5 bases, leaving 8 bases of the junction unmatched. The germline CDR1 and CDR2 sequences are SEHNR and FQNEAQ (reference sequence). Here the CDR3 reads CASSPNPTSGGSYEQYF. Here the CDR3 DNA reads TGTGCCAGCAGCCCGAATCCGACTAGCGGGGGCTCCTACGAGCAGTACTTC.

This clonotype was seen only a few times. The genes are TRBV18 and TRBJ1-1, with D perhaps matching TRBD1 (6 bases). CDR1 is KGHSH and CDR2 is LQKENI in the germline V gene. Trimming pared 5 bases from V and 10 bases from J, leaving 14 bases between. The CDR3 extends over 12 amino acids. CDR3 nucleotide sequence: TGTGCCAGCTCATCTACAACAGGGATAGCTTTCTTT. It codes for CASSSTTGIAFF.

This clonotype was counted between two and nine times. The V gene is TRBV5-1, the J gene TRBJ2-5; D remains unclear. V lost 1 base and J lost 2, with 6 bases in between. This CDR3 comprises 13 residues. The germline CDR1 and CDR2 sequences are SGHRS and YFSETQ. CDR3: CASSLTPQETQYF. The CDR3 DNA is TGCGCCAGCAGCTTGACGCCGCAAGAGACCCAGTACTTC.

The chain employs TRBV7-8 and TRBJ2-1; unclear D gene. Trimming cost V 1 base and J 8 bases, with 9 bases left between them. The length of the CDR3 is 13 residues. Germline V gives CDR1 SGHVS, CDR2 FQNEAQ. CDR3 coding DNA: TGTGCCAGCAGCTTAGTGCAAGACGATGAGCAGTTCTTC. Translating it yields CASSLVQDDEQFF.

This clonotype was detected only a few times. This chain uses TRBV6-6 with TRBJ2-7; D is perhaps TRBD1 (6 bases). Trimming left V 4 bases short and J 2 bases short, with 12 bases between. The CDR3 runs 14 residues. Germline CDR1 reads MNHNY; CDR2 reads SVGAGI (reference sequence). The CDR3 DNA follows: TGTGCCAGCAGTTTCTGGGACATCGCCTACGAGCAGTACTTC. This gives the protein CASSFWDIAYEQYF.

This rearrangement joins TRBV7-7 to TRBJ2-7; TRBD1 might be the D (6 bases). Germline assignment: CDR1 SSHAT and CDR2 FNYEAQ (reference sequence). The CDR3 contains 18 residues. The DNA for the CDR3 is TGTGCTAGCAGCTTTAGTGGGGGCGCGATCCCCTTCACCTACGAGCAGTACGTC. This sequence encodes CASSFSGGAIPFTYEQYV.

There are a few counts of this clonotype. The chain joins TRBV3-1 to TRBJ1-5; perhaps TRBD1 as D (5 bases). Germline lookup yields CDR1 LGHDT and CDR2 YNNKEL (reference sequence). The CDR3 loop spans 15 amino acids. V was trimmed by 0 bases and J by 7 bases, leaving 13 bases between them. CDR3 amino acids: CASSQDPGGGQPQHF. The CDR3 nucleotides read TGTGCCAGCAGCCAAGATCCGGGGGGAGGGCAGCCCCAGCATTTT.

This clonotype was detected only a few times. This sequence joins TRBV19 and TRBJ2-3, with 7 bases that match TRBD2. V shed 4 bases and J 1 base; nucleotides not matched to a gene: 5. The CDR3 sequence is 15 residues long. Germline assignment: CDR1 LNHDA and CDR2 SQIVND (reference sequence). CDR3 in amino acids: CASSKAGWGTDTQYF. The CDR3 coding sequence is TGTGCCAGTAGTAAAGCGGGATGGGGCACAGATACGCAGTATTTT.

This clonotype was counted between two and nine times. This chain joins TRBV9 and TRBJ2-1; maybe TRBD1 (6 bases). V lost 0 bases and J 9 bases, leaving 16 bases between the germline ends. Germline V gives CDR1 SGDLS, CDR2 YYNGEE. The CDR3 sequence is 15 residues long. The CDR3 loop is CASSVGSGEGLEQFF. In DNA form, the CDR3 reads TGTGCCAGCAGCGTAGGGTCAGGGGAAGGGCTTGAGCAGTTCTTC.

This clonotype was detected many times. The chain links TRBV7-9 to TRBJ1-5; D unclear. The CDR3 runs to 14 residues. In germline, CDR1 is SEHNR, CDR2 FQNEAQ (reference sequence). Deletions cut 6 bases from V and 4 bases from J, with 13 bases between. In DNA form, the CDR3 reads TGTGCCAGCAGTAAGGCCTCGGGGAATCAGCCCCAGCATTTT. This sequence encodes CASSKASGNQPQHF.

The chain recombines TRBV7-9 with TRBJ2-5, with D possibly TRBD1 on 5 matching bases. V lost 3 bases to trimming and J lost 3 bases, with 11 bases between them. Germline V lookup: CDR1 SEHNR, CDR2 FQNEAQ (reference sequence). CDR3 length equals 14 residues. The CDR3 nucleotides read TGTGCCAGCAGCTTCCCGACAGAGAAAGAGACCCAGTACTTC. This encodes CASSFPTEKETQYF.

The genes are TRBV7-7 and TRBJ2-5, with 7 bases that match TRBD1. The CDR3 has 13 amino acids. The germline V gene has CDR1 SSHAT and CDR2 FNYEAQ (reference sequence). The V and J ends lost 5 bases and 7 bases, in that order; junction bases with no gene match: 7. The CDR3 sequence is CASSTDRVGTQYF. CDR3 bases: TGTGCCAGCAGCACAGACAGGGTCGGGACCCAGTACTTC.

J is TRBJ1-5 and V is TRBV6-5; D call uncertain. The CDR3 spans 15 residues. Germline CDR1 reads MNHEY; CDR2 reads SVGAGI. Trimming removed 3 bases from V and 2 bases from J, with 11 bases in between. CDR3: CASSYDGLGNQPQHF. The CDR3 DNA sequence: TGTGCCAGCAGTTATGACGGGCTTGGCAATCAGCCCCAGCATTTT.

The V gene is TRBV7-2, the J gene TRBJ2-3; 9 bases are shared with TRBD2. The length of the CDR3 is 14 residues. Germline V gene sequence: CDR1 SGHTA, CDR2 FQGNSA. CDR3 amino acids: CAIASGGSTDTQYF. The CDR3 nucleotides read TGTGCTATAGCCAGCGGGGGGAGCACAGATACGCAGTATTTT.

The chain links TRBV7-9 to TRBJ2-1; D unclear. Germline CDR1 reads SEHNR; CDR2 reads FQNEAQ (reference sequence). The CDR3 runs to 13 residues. The V end was cut by 1 base, the J end by 8 bases, with 9 bases between. The CDR3 is CASSLDSGDEQFF. CDR3 DNA sequence: TGTGCCAGCAGCTTAGACTCTGGCGATGAGCAGTTCTTC.

Only a few counts were recorded for this clonotype. The genes are TRBV27 and TRBJ1-5, with D possibly TRBD1 on 5 matching bases. From germline, CDR1 is MNHEY and CDR2 SMNVEV (reference sequence). V lost 2 bases and J 7 bases, leaving 12 bases between the germline ends. The CDR3 totals 14 residues. The chain's CDR3 is CASSLRGGWQPQHF. CDR3 DNA sequence: TGTGCCAGCAGTTTACGGGGGGGGTGGCAGCCCCAGCATTTT.